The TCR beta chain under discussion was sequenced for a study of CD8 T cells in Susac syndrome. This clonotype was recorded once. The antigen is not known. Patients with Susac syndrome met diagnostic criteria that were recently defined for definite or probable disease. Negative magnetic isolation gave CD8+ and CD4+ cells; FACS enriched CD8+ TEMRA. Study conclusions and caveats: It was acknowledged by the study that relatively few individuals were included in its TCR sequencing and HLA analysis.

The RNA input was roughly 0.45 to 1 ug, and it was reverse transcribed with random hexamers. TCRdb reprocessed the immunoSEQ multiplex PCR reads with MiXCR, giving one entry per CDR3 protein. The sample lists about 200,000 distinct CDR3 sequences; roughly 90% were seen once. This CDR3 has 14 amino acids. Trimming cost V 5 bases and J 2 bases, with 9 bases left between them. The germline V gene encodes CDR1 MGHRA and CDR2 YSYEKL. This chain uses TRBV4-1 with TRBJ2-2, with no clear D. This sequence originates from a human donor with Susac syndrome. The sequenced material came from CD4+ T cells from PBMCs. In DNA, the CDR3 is TGCGCCAGCAGCACCCCCGCCAACACCGGGGAGCTGTTTTTT. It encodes CASSTPANTGELFF.